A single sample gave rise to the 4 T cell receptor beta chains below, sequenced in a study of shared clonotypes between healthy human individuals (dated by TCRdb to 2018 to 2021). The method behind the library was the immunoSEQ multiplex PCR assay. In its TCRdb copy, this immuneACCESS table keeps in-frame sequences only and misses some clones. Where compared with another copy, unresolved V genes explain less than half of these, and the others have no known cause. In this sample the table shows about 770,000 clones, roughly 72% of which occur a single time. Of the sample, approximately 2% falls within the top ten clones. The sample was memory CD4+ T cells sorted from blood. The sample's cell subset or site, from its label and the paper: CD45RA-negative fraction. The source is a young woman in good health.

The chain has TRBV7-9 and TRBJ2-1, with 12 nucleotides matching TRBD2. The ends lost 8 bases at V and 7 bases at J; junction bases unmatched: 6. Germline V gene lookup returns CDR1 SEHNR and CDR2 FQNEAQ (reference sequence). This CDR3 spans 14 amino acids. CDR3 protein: CASAGLAGGNEQFF. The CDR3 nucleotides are TGTGCCAGCGCCGGGCTAGCGGGAGGGAATGAGCAGTTCTTC. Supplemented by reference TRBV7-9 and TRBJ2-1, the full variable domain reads DTGVSQNPRHKITKRGQNVTFRCDPISEHNRLYWYRQTLGQGPEFLTYFQNEAQLEKSRLLSDRFSAERPKGSFSTLEIQRTEQGDSAMYLCASAGLAGGNEQFFGPGTRLTVL.

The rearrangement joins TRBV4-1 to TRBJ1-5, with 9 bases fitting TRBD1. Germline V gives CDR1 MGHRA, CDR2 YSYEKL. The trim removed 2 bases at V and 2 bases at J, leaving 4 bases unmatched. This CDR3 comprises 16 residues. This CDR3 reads CASSQQTGGGNQPQHF. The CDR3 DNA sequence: TGCGCCAGCAGCCAACAGACAGGGGGTGGCAATCAGCCCCAGCATTTT.

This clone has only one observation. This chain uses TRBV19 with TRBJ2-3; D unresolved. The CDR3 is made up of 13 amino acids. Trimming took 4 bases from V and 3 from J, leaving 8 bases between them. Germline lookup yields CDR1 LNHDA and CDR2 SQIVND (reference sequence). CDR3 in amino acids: CASSTFRTDTQYF. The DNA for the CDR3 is TGTGCCAGTAGTACCTTCCGTACAGATACGCAGTATTTT.

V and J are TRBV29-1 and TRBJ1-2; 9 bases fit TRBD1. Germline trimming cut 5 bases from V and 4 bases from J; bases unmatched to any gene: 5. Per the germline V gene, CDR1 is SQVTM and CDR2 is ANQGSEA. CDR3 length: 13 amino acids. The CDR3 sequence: CSVRTGAGYGYTF. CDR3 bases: TGCAGCGTTAGGACAGGGGCAGGCTATGGCTACACCTTC.